This T cell receptor (beta chain) emerged from a study of siplizumab effects on memory and regulatory T cells (dated by TCRdb to between 2019 and 2020). With regard to the full study: The effect of the anti-CD2 antibody siplizumab on alloreactive T-cell subsets was examined in allogeneic mixed lymphocyte reactions constructed from human PBMCs.

Preparation of the library involved the immunoSEQ multiplex PCR assay. The deep sequencing platform assayed around 10^5 TCR templates per sample. Genomic DNA extracted from sorted T cells was used for TCRbeta CDR3 sequencing. The published analysis was carried out like this. The R programming language was used for clonal analysis of TCRbeta CDR3 data. Alloreactive CD4+ and CD8+ clones were identified by comparing unstimulated samples to CFSE-low samples taken after the reaction. Regulatory or non-regulatory origin was assigned to alloreactive CD4+ clones by matching of sequences to sorted unstimulated Treg and non-Treg repertoires. Not all clones reach the TCRdb copy of this immuneACCESS table, which keeps in-frame sequences only. Checked studies attribute under half of the gap to unresolved V genes and leave the rest unexplained. V, J and clone size are those of that table, while D and trimming were read from the DNA. The sample data list 70,000 to 95,000 clones, and approximately 93% of these were observed just once. Under 8.5% of the sample comes from the top ten.

General study outcomes and caveats: For roughly 75-96% of proliferating CD4+ or CD8+ clones, no naive or memory phenotype could be assigned. Because sequences below about 10^-5 frequency were poorly captured, only a minor fraction of alloreactive clones could be mapped to unstimulated subsets. Unstimulated naive T cells appeared to be more diverse than memory T cells, and naive cells seemed to make a substantial contribution to the alloresponse. No functional confirmation was obtained for the suppressive function of proliferating Tregs from siplizumab cultures. The cumulative frequency of alloreactive sequences that could be traced back to unstimulated CD4+ memory T cells was significantly reduced by siplizumab. Of the alloreactive CD4+ clones that could be mapped, the Treg-derived share averaged 68.8% with siplizumab compared with 25% to 30% in control reactions.

This clone has just one count. The antigen this receptor binds is unknown. Base quality data are lacking; no much larger clone is found one base away. Sorted unstimulated T cells, along with proliferating T cells recovered from mixed lymphocyte reactions, underwent TCRbeta CDR3 sequencing. Fresh whole blood from approximately ten HLA-typed healthy donors was used to isolate PBMCs. The source of this sequence is a human donor in good health. The sample consisted of CD8+ T cells sorted from blood.

At the DNA level, the sequence is TGTGCCAGCAGCTTCAGCGGGCAAGAGACCCAGTACTTC. It codes for CASSFSGQETQYF. This sequence uses TRBV7-9 and TRBJ2-5, with a tentative D gene TRBD2 over 6 matching bases. V is clipped by 3 bases and J by 2 bases, and the sequence between their germline boundaries is 7 bases long. CDR1 and CDR2, looked up from the germline V gene (reference sequence), are SEHNR and FQNEAQ. The CDR3 has 13 amino acids, counting the end cysteine and phenylalanine. The read is trimmed to its CDR3 DNA, 39 bases read in frame from base 1.